This T cell receptor (beta chain) was identified during a study of CD8 T cells in Susac syndrome. Study-wide background: Among the sequenced Susac syndrome patients, 5 or 6 had active disease while fewer than 10 were in remission.

V gave up 4 bases and J gave up 9 bases, with 22 bases separating them. The germline V gene has CDR1 SGHRS and CDR2 YFSETQ. The CDR3 totals 15 residues. With random hexamers, about 0.5 to 1 ug RNA was reverse transcribed. TCR beta CDR3 was amplified by immunoSEQ covering 54 Vbeta and 13 Jbeta. TCRdb ran MiXCR on the immunoSEQ multiplex PCR reads and lists one entry per CDR3 protein. This sample has some 200,000 distinct CDR3 sequences, with about 94% found just once. The TEMRA cells underwent FACS enrichment, while the CD8+ and CD4+ T cells underwent negative isolation. Specimen: CD4+ T cells from PBMCs. The clonotype comes from a human donor with Susac syndrome. This chain uses TRBV5-1 with TRBJ2-5; TRBD1 is a possible D gene (6 bases). This CDR3 reads CASSLHSRPEGAQYF. The CDR3 DNA follows: TGCGCCAGCAGCCTCCATTCCAGGCCCGAGGGGGCCCAGTACTTC. The whole variable domain, remainder taken from reference TRBV5-1 and TRBJ2-5, is KAGVTQTPRYLIKTRGQQVTLSCSPISGHRSVSWYQQTPGQGLQFLFEYFSETQRNKGNFPGRFSGRQFSNSRSEMNVSTLELGDSALYLCASSLHSRPEGAQYFGPGTRLLVL.